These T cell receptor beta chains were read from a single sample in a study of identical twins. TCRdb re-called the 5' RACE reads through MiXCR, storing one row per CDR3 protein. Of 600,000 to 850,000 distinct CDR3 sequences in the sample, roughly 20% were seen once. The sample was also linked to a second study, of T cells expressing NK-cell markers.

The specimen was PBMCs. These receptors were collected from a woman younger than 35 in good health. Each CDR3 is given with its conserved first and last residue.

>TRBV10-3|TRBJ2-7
CAINPGLAGRLEQCF
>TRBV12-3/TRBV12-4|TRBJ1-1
CASSLGPLNQAFF
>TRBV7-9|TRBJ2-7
CASGGVSPYEQYF
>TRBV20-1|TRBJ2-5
CSAHLNDQETQYF
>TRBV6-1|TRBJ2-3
CASSREGRNTQYF
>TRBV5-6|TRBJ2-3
CASSSLQLTGIADTQYF
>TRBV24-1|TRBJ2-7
CAIERHCPAPIYEQYF
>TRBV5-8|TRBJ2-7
CASSATGASYEQYF
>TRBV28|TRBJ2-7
CASYGGTATYEQYF
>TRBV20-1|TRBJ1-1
CSAPIRDSWVNTEAFF
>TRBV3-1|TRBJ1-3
CASSPVQGAAGNTIYF
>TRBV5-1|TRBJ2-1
CASSPAPQGVDNEQFF
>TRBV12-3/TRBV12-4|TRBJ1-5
CASSFSQDQPQHF
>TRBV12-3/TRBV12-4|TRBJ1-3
CAGRELSGNTIYF
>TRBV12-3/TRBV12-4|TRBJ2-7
CASSSNLASSYEQYF
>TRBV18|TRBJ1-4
CASSPLAPGYGNEKLFF
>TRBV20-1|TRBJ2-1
CSASAAGAPHNEQFF
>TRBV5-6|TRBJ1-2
CASSLSSPYGYTF
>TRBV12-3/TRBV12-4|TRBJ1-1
CASRQQGNTEAFF
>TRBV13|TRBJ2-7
CASSSATGVSGSYEQYF
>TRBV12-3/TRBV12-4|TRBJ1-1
CATKGAEAFF
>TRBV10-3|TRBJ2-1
CAISLLGTSGDLPGNEQFF